This TCR beta chain was captured in a study of graft-versus-host responses after intestinal transplantation. Produced via immunoSEQ multiplex PCR; TCRdb's table is partial and in-frame only. Counted here are roughly 1,500 clones, less than 75% occurring once; the ten biggest clones make up roughly 7%. This CDR3 spans 13 amino acids. V gave up 2 bases and J gave up 2 bases, with 5 bases separating them. CDR1 MNHEY and CDR2 SMNVEV come from the germline V gene (reference sequence). Irradiated, violet-dye-labeled stimulator cells, approximately 200,000 in number, were plated with approximately 200,000 CFSE-labeled responder cells. Proliferating CFSE-low CD3+CD4+ and CD3+CD8+ responders were sorted post-reaction.

V is TRBV27 and J is TRBJ2-3; D ambiguous. The sequencing used alloreactive CD8+ T cells from a mixed lymphocyte reaction culture, collected before transplantation. The subset denotes: CFSE-low proliferating T cells sorted from approximately six-day pre-transplant mixed lymphocyte reaction (GvH or HvG direction). The sequence was obtained from a human patient who was an organ donor for intestinal transplantation. The CDR3 sequence: CASSLTLTDTQYF. The CDR3 DNA is TGTGCCAGCAGTTTAACCCTCACAGATACGCAGTATTTT.